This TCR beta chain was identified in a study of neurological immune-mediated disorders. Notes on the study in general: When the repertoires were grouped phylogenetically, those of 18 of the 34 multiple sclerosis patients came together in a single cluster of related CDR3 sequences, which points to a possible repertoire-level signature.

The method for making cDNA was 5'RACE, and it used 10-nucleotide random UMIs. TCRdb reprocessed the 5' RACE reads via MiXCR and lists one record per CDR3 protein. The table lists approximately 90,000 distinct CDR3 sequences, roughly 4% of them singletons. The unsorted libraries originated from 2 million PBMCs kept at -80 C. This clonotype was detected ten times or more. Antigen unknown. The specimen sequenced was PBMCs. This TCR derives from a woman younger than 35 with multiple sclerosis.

In nucleotides, the CDR3 is TGCGCCAGCAGCCCCCGGCCACTAGCGGGGACTTACGAGCAGTACTTC. As protein: CASSPRPLAGTYEQYF. The rearrangement uses TRBV5-1 and TRBJ2-7, with 10 bases that match TRBD2. CDR1 is SGHRS and CDR2 is YFSETQ in the germline V gene. This CDR3 is 16 amino acids long. With 4 bases clipped from V and 4 bases from J, the junction kept 11 bases outside the gene matches.